What follows are 28 T cell receptor beta chains derived from one specimen sequenced in a study of blood T cell repertoires in COVID-19. Data came from immunoSEQ multiplex PCR; TCRdb stores just in-frame clones and leaves some out. The repertoire holds under 45,000 clones, with 90% as singletons. The sequenced sample consisted of peripheral blood. Receptor source: a man aged 55-75 years with active or convalescent COVID-19.

The chain links TRBV15 to TRBJ1-6; TRBD1 aligns across 9 bases. Trimming cost V 2 bases and J 10 bases; bases outside gene matches: 6. Germline V CDR1 and CDR2: LNHNV, YYDKDF (reference sequence). This CDR3 region has 15 residues. The CDR3 reads CATSRKTGGQSPLHF. The CDR3, as DNA: TGTGCCACCAGCAGAAAGACAGGGGGTCAATCACCCCTCCACTTT.

The CDR3 spells CASSPGQGAEEKLFF. The CDR3 DNA reads TGTGCCAGCAGCCCGGGACAGGGGGCGGAGGAAAAACTGTTTTTT. V is TRBV3-1 (or the pseudogene TRBV3-2) and J is TRBJ1-4, with 12 bases aligning to TRBD1. This CDR3 is 15 amino acids long. Germline CDR1 reads LGHDT; CDR2 reads YNNKEL (reference sequence). The junction had 5 bases not matched to a gene; V was cut back by 4 bases and J by 8 bases.

V usage is TRBV9 and J usage is TRBJ2-3; 9 bases line up with TRBD2. The CDR3 runs 15 residues. CDR1 is SGDLS, CDR2 YYNGEE, per germline. The J segment lost 3 bases and the V segment lost 6 bases, leaving 8 bases of the junction unmatched. This CDR3 is CASTGGGARTDTQYF. The CDR3 region has the DNA TGTGCCAGCACCGGCGGGGGGGCCAGGACAGATACGCAGTATTTT.

The chain has TRBV7-9 and TRBJ1-5; 9 positions agree with TRBD1. The trim removed 5 bases at V and 1 base at J, leaving 6 bases unmatched. CDR3 size: 16 residues. Germline V gene data show CDR1 as SEHNR and CDR2 as FQNEAQ (reference sequence). The CDR3 nucleotides read TGTGCCAGCAGCCTCGTTGGACAGGGGAGCAATCAGCCCCAGCATTTT. Its translation is CASSLVGQGSNQPQHF.

The rearrangement uses TRBV3-1 (or the pseudogene TRBV3-2) and TRBJ2-6; 7 nucleotides align to TRBD2. CDR1 LGHDT and CDR2 YNNKEL come from the germline V gene (reference sequence). Trimming removed 4 bases from V and 16 bases from J; junction bases left unmatched: 4. The CDR3 loop spans 11 amino acids. The CDR3 DNA reads as TGTGCCAGCAGCCGCATGGGGGGGCTGACTTTC. Amino acids: CASSRMGGLTF.

The chain joins TRBV10-1 to TRBJ2-1, with 7 bases identical to TRBD1. The V gene's germline CDR1 is WNHNN and CDR2 SYGVQD (reference sequence). The CDR3 has 17 amino acids. V shed 4 bases, J shed 4 bases, and the junction held 13 bases outside the gene matches. The CDR3 is CASSGAKPGQSYNEQFF. The DNA of the CDR3 is TGCGCCAGCAGTGGGGCTAAGCCGGGACAGAGTTACAATGAGCAGTTCTTC.

This clone is categorized as hyperexpanded (1% or more). The J gene is TRBJ2-7, the V gene TRBV10-3; possible D gene TRBD1, 5 bases. The CDR3 length is 14 residues. CDR1 and CDR2 from the germline V gene are ENHRY and SYGVKD. Between the trimmed V and J ends, which lost 2 bases and 3 bases, there was a span of 11 bases. The CDR3 nucleotides read TGTGCCATCAGTGAGCGACAGTTACTCTACGAGCAGTACTTC. The encoded protein is CAISERQLLYEQYF.

This chain joins TRBV7-9 and TRBJ1-2; D uncertain. Trimming removed 3 bases at V and 8 bases at J, with 13 bases between. The CDR3 contains 13 residues. Germline V lookup: CDR1 SEHNR, CDR2 FQNEAQ (reference sequence). CDR3: CASSLETIGGYTF. CDR3 bases: TGTGCCAGCAGCTTGGAAACAATCGGGGGCTACACCTTC.

This sequence joins TRBV18 and TRBJ1-1; TRBD1 matches at 9 bases. J was trimmed by 0 bases and V by 2 bases; bases with no gene match: 7. Germline V gives CDR1 KGHSH, CDR2 LQKENI. CDR3 size: 17 residues. The CDR3 nucleotides are TGTGCCAGCTCACCAGAAACAGGGGGCGTCGTGAACACTGAAGCTTTCTTT. Translated: CASSPETGGVVNTEAFF.

The rearrangement links TRBV11-2 to TRBJ2-7; D might be TRBD1 (6 bases). The CDR3 consists of 13 residues. The V and J ends lost 4 bases and 1 base respectively, with 8 bases between them. Germline V gene sequence: CDR1 SGHAT, CDR2 FQNNGV. The CDR3 DNA sequence: TGTGCCAGCAGCTACAGGGTATCCTACGAGCAGTACTTC. Encoded protein: CASSYRVSYEQYF.

The chain is built from TRBV19 and TRBJ1-4; possible D gene TRBD1, 5 bases. This CDR3 comprises 14 residues. The V gene's germline CDR1 is LNHDA and CDR2 SQIVND (reference sequence). Trimming took 5 bases from V and 7 from J, leaving 14 bases between them. The CDR3 nucleotides are TGTGCCAGTAGTGACGGGGGGACCAGTGAAAAACTGTTTTTT. Its translation is CASSDGGTSEKLFF.

The V gene is TRBV27, the J gene TRBJ2-1; no definite D call. Germline values: CDR1 MNHEY, CDR2 SMNVEV (reference sequence). With 1 base removed from V and 8 bases from J, the gap between germline ends came to 6 bases. The CDR3 contains 12 residues. CDR3 protein: CASSLFGYEQFF. The CDR3 region has the DNA TGTGCCAGCAGTTTATTTGGCTATGAGCAGTTCTTC.

This clone was seen only once. V usage is TRBV30 and J usage is TRBJ1-1; D uncertain. Between the trimmed V and J ends, which lost 6 bases and 5 bases, there was a span of 10 bases. CDR1 GTSNPN and CDR2 SVGIG come from the germline V gene (reference sequence). The CDR3 is 11 amino acids. The CDR3 DNA reads as TGTGCCTGCGCGGGCAGGACTGAAGCTTTCTTT. Its translation: CACAGRTEAFF.

J is TRBJ1-6 and V is TRBV5-1; D not resolved. This CDR3 region has 15 residues. Germline V gene lookup returns CDR1 SGHRS and CDR2 YFSETQ. V was clipped by 0 bases and J by 5 bases, with 9 bases between them. The CDR3: CASSLATGNNSPLHF. The CDR3 DNA sequence: TGCGCCAGCAGCTTGGCGACCGGGAATAATTCACCCCTCCACTTT.

The gene calls are TRBV6-5 and TRBJ2-1; perhaps TRBD2 as D (6 bases). Germline V gene data show CDR1 as MNHEY and CDR2 as SVGAGI. Trimming removed 2 bases at V and 4 bases at J, with 9 bases between. The CDR3 runs to 14 residues. The CDR3 region has the DNA TGTGCCAGCAGTTACGATCGGGGGTACAATGAGCAGTTCTTC. Its protein is CASSYDRGYNEQFF.

The chain joins TRBV7-2 to TRBJ2-7; TRBD2 agrees at 8 bases. Germline CDR1 and CDR2: SGHTA and FQGNSA. Losses at the gene ends were 4 bases for V and 4 bases for J; bases not matched to a gene: 12. The CDR3 is 16 amino acids. The CDR3 sequence is CASSSLGGGYGYEQYF. The DNA for the CDR3 is TGTGCCAGCAGCTCGCTCGGCGGGGGGTATGGGTACGAGCAGTACTTC.

The V gene is TRBV5-1, the J gene TRBJ2-1; TRBD2 matches at 9 bases. Germline values: CDR1 SGHRS, CDR2 YFSETQ. This CDR3 is 18 amino acids long. V lost 0 bases and J lost 3; bases outside the gene matches: 10. CDR3 in DNA: TGCGCCAGCAGCTTGGCCAGTGCAGCGGGGGGAGGCTACAATGAGCAGTTCTTC. This sequence encodes CASSLASAAGGGYNEQFF.

V is TRBV2 and J is TRBJ2-7; D gene ambiguous. The V end lost 5 bases, the J end lost 4 bases, and 6 bases lay between the germline ends. Germline V gene lookup returns CDR1 SNHLY and CDR2 FYNNEI. The CDR3 spans 11 residues. The DNA for the CDR3 is TGTGCCAGCAGTCCCCATTACGAGCAGTACTTC. Translated, it gives CASSPHYEQYF.

V usage is TRBV2 and J usage is TRBJ1-5; 8 bases map to TRBD1. Germline V gene sequence: CDR1 SNHLY, CDR2 FYNNEI. CDR3 length equals 14 residues. V lost 6 bases and J lost 5; bases outside the gene matches: 6. CDR3 sequence reads: CASSRLTGDQPQHF. CDR3 nucleotides: TGTGCCAGCAGCAGATTGACAGGGGATCAGCCCCAGCATTTT. Drawing the rest from reference TRBV2 and TRBJ1-5, the complete variable domain is EPEVTQTPSHQVTQMGQEVILRCVPISNHLYFYWYRQILGQKVEFLVSFYNNEISEKSEIFDDQFSVERPDGSNFTLKIRSTKLEDSAMYFCASSRLTGDQPQHFGDGTRLSIL.

The rearrangement uses TRBV7-2 and TRBJ1-1; a possible D gene is TRBD1 (5 bases). This CDR3 is 13 amino acids long. Deletions cut 5 bases from V and 7 bases from J, with 14 bases between. Germline-derived CDR1 and CDR2 are SGHTA and FQGNSA. The CDR3 bases are TGTGCCAGCAGCCGGGCTCGACAGTATGAAGCTTTCTTT. It is translated as CASSRARQYEAFF.

The rearrangement links TRBV7-3 to TRBJ2-1; 12 nucleotides agree with TRBD2. This CDR3 contains 17 residues. Losses at the gene ends were 5 bases for V and 4 bases for J; bases not matched to a gene: 9. The germline V gene has CDR1 SGHTA and CDR2 FQGTGA. The CDR3 spells CASSPRGGTSGYNEQFF. Here the CDR3 DNA reads TGTGCCAGCAGCCCAAGGGGGGGGACTAGCGGGTACAATGAGCAGTTCTTC.

J is TRBJ2-1 and V is TRBV7-9; 11 nucleotides align to TRBD2. V gave up 5 bases and J gave up 4 bases; unmatched junction bases: 7. The CDR3 runs to 16 residues. Germline V gene lookup returns CDR1 SEHNR and CDR2 FQNEAQ (reference sequence). The CDR3 region has the DNA TGTGCCAGCAGCCCGAAGACTAGCGGGGTATACAATGAGCAGTTCTTC. This translates into CASSPKTSGVYNEQFF.

The chain employs TRBV18 and TRBJ2-5; TRBD2 aligns across 12 bases. This CDR3 contains 15 residues. The trim removed 3 bases at V and 2 bases at J, leaving 1 base unmatched. Germline assignment: CDR1 KGHSH and CDR2 LQKENI. The CDR3 nucleotides read TGTGCCAGCTCACCCGGGACTAGCGGGCAAGAGACCCAGTACTTC. Encoded protein: CASSPGTSGQETQYF.

The V call is TRBV7-3, the J call TRBJ2-2, with 8 bases fitting TRBD1. The CDR3 extends over 13 amino acids. V shed 6 bases and J 3 bases; nucleotides not matched to a gene: 0. The germline CDR1 and CDR2 sequences are SGHTA and FQGTGA. The CDR3 coding sequence is TGTGCCAGCAGGACAGGGGACACCGGGGAGCTGTTTTTT. This codes for CASRTGDTGELFF.

This chain joins TRBV2 and TRBJ2-1, with 8 bases lining up with TRBD2. This CDR3 spans 12 amino acids. Germline V gene lookup returns CDR1 SNHLY and CDR2 FYNNEI. V was pared by 7 bases and J by 8 bases, with 4 bases of the junction left unmatched. CDR3 sequence reads: CASTGLGDEQFF. The CDR3 DNA reads as TGTGCCAGCACGGGACTAGGTGATGAGCAGTTCTTC.

CDR3 loop: CAISESRQNTEAFF. The DNA of the CDR3 is TGTGCCATCAGTGAGTCGCGACAGAACACTGAAGCTTTCTTT. This chain links TRBV10-3 with TRBJ1-1; unclear D gene. The CDR3 totals 14 residues. V lost 0 bases, J lost 1 base, and 6 bases lay in between. Germline V gene lookup returns CDR1 ENHRY and CDR2 SYGVKD.

V usage is TRBV11-2 and J usage is TRBJ1-2; D is unresolved. The germline V gene has CDR1 SGHAT and CDR2 FQNNGV. Trimming cost V 1 base and J 2 bases, with 14 bases left between them. This CDR3 comprises 16 residues. The CDR3 DNA reads TGTGCCAGCAGCTTAGGGGCGGGCAGGATGAACTATGGCTACACCTTC. Its translation: CASSLGAGRMNYGYTF.

The CDR3 here is CASSRWGEGEQYF. The CDR3 bases are TGTGCCAGCAGCCGCTGGGGGGAGGGCGAGCAGTACTTC. This chain joins TRBV14 and TRBJ2-7; TRBD2 agrees at 7 bases. J lost 6 bases, V lost 4 bases, and 6 bases had no gene match. This CDR3 has 13 residues. Germline lookup yields CDR1 SGHDN and CDR2 FVKESK.